This T cell receptor (beta chain) appears in the sequencing data of a study of blood T cell repertoires in COVID-19. V was clipped by 1 base and J by 0 bases, with 11 bases between them. CDR3 length equals 16 residues. Germline lookup yields CDR1 SGHNT and CDR2 YYREEE (reference sequence). TCRdb's table, derived via immunoSEQ multiplex PCR, lists solely in-frame clones and lacks some. The sample has about 220,000 clones; around 83% are singletons. The TCR comes from a woman in her thirties or forties with acute COVID-19. The specimen was PBMCs or T cells enriched from blood (not recorded which). This chain connects TRBV5-4 to TRBJ2-1, with D possibly being TRBD2 (6 bases). As DNA, the CDR3 is TGTGCCAGCAGCTTGTCTCGGGGGAGCTCCTACAATGAGCAGTTCTTC. Its protein product is CASSLSRGSSYNEQFF.